This record covers a single T cell receptor (beta chain). Its antigen remains unknown. The data stem from a study of cytomegalovirus exposure and HLA in healthy donors. Study in general: Around 86 million unique TCRs, all from HLA-typed donors, were included in an early release of the data. Whole-study results and caveats: About 87% or about 30% of the time was how often most TCR beta V segments were productive, according to an earlier analysis. Using the classifier, cytomegalovirus status was reportedly diagnosed with high specificity and sensitivity.

Germline V gene lookup returns CDR1 SGHRS and CDR2 YFSETQ. The CDR3 runs 14 residues. V shed 7 bases and J 2 bases; nucleotides not matched to a gene: 6. Both 60 Vbeta primers and 13 Jbeta primers went into the PCR. This table comes from immunoSEQ multiplex PCR, and its TCRdb copy is limited to in-frame clones, with some not included. This table has approximately 120,000 clones, 75% to 80% appearing once. The V gene is TRBV5-1, the J gene TRBJ2-5; 9 bases align to TRBD2. This sequence was found in a man aged 35-49 years in good health and CMV-seronegative. Sequenced sample: PBMCs. DNA of the CDR3: TGCGCCAGCCGTCGGACTAGCGCTCAAGAGACCCAGTACTTC. This sequence encodes CASRRTSAQETQYF.